The 26 T cell receptor beta chains presented below share a single source sample, sequenced in a study of shared clonotypes between healthy human individuals. Assay: immunoSEQ multiplex PCR; the TCRdb copy retains only in-frame clones and omits some. The sample consists of millions of clones, roughly 95% of them appearing once. Sequenced input: naive CD4+ T cells sorted from blood. Indicated subset: CD45RA+ positively selected. The receptors come from a man between 18 and 35 years old in good health.

The V call is TRBV2, the J call TRBJ1-1; D uncertain. Germline CDR1 is SNHLY and CDR2 is FYNNEI. V lost 7 bases, J lost 3 bases, and 12 bases lay in between. The CDR3 covers 13 residues. The CDR3 region is CASNQEVDTEAFF. The DNA for the CDR3 is TGTGCCAGCAACCAAGAAGTTGACACTGAAGCTTTCTTT.

For the CDR3, the DNA is TGTGCCAGCAGCCCGTGGCACCAAGAGACCCAGTACTTC. Amino acids: CASSPWHQETQYF. The chain carries TRBV5-8 and TRBJ2-5; D remains ambiguous. V was pared by 4 bases and J by 0 bases, with 7 bases between. The CDR3 is 13 amino acids. Germline V gives CDR1 SGHTS, CDR2 YDEGEE.

The CDR3 loop is CASSVGPSNQPQHF. For the CDR3, the DNA is TGCGCCAGCAGCGTCGGACCTTCAAATCAGCCCCAGCATTTT. The J gene is TRBJ1-5, the V gene TRBV5-1; the D is unclear. The CDR3 is 14 residues long. Trimming removed 4 bases at V and 4 bases at J, with 12 bases between. Looked up from germline, CDR1 is SGHRS and CDR2 is YFSETQ. Full variable domain (rest looked up from reference TRBV5-1 and TRBJ1-5): KAGVTQTPRYLIKTRGQQVTLSCSPISGHRSVSWYQQTPGQGLQFLFEYFSETQRNKGNFPGRFSGRQFSNSRSEMNVSTLELGDSALYLCASSVGPSNQPQHFGDGTRLSIL.

As to this clone: Within the sample, other DNA sequences also encode this same CDR3. V and J are TRBV6-5 and TRBJ2-7; 9 positions match TRBD2. This CDR3 contains 14 residues. The V and J ends lost 4 bases and 2 bases, in that order; junction bases with no gene match: 3. CDR1 is MNHEY, CDR2 SVGAGI, per germline. CDR3 protein: CASSSSGGTYEQYF. CDR3 bases: TGTGCCAGCAGTTCAAGCGGGGGGACCTACGAGCAGTACTTC.

J is TRBJ1-3 and V is TRBV7-2, with TRBD1 as a possible D gene (5 bases). CDR1 and CDR2 from the germline V gene are SGHTA and FQGNSA. The CDR3 runs 13 residues. V lost 8 bases to trimming and J lost 0 bases, with 8 bases between them. The CDR3 here is CASSTDSGNTIYF. The DNA for the CDR3 is TGTGCCAGCTCGACAGACTCTGGAAACACCATATATTTT. Full variable domain (outside the CDR3, taken from reference TRBV7-2 and TRBJ1-3): GAGVSQSPSNKVTEKGKDVELRCDPISGHTALYWYRQSLGQGLEFLIYFQGNSAPDKSGLPSDRFSAERTGGSVSTLTIQRTQQEDSAVYLCASSTDSGNTIYFGEGSWLTVV.

The V gene is TRBV29-1, the J gene TRBJ2-7, with 9 bases matching TRBD1. J gave up 1 base and V 6 bases, and 10 bases lay outside the gene matches. CDR1 and CDR2 (germline): SQVTM, ANQGSEA. The CDR3 covers 15 residues. In DNA, the CDR3 is TGCAGCGTGACGGCCGGGACAGGGATTTCCTACGAGCAGTACTTC. It encodes CSVTAGTGISYEQYF.

The J gene is TRBJ2-5, the V gene TRBV11-2, with TRBD2 as a possible D gene (6 bases). Deletions cut 5 bases from V and 5 bases from J, with 15 bases between. Per germline, CDR1 SGHAT and CDR2 FQNNGV. The CDR3 is 14 amino acids. The CDR3 here is CASSPIGSKETQYF. In DNA form, the CDR3 reads TGTGCCAGCAGCCCTATCGGGAGTAAGGAGACCCAGTACTTC.

The chain joins TRBV28 to TRBJ2-3; TRBD2 matches at 13 bases. Germline V lookup: CDR1 MDHEN, CDR2 SYDVKM. V dropped 5 bases and J dropped 4; count of bases not matched to a gene: 6. The CDR3 covers 16 residues. The CDR3 sequence: CASSQGLAGSSDTQYF. DNA for the CDR3: TGTGCCAGCAGTCAGGGACTAGCGGGGTCTTCAGATACGCAGTATTTT.

The chain is built from TRBV30 and TRBJ1-3; no clear D. V was trimmed by 5 bases and J by 3 bases, leaving 11 bases between them. The CDR3 is 13 residues long. Germline values: CDR1 GTSNPN, CDR2 SVGIG (reference sequence). CDR3 nucleotide sequence: TGTGCCTGGCGGAACCCAGGTGGAAACACCATATATTTT. It encodes CAWRNPGGNTIYF.

V usage is TRBV14 and J usage is TRBJ1-2; TRBD1 aligns across 7 bases. Trimming at V came to 5 bases and at J to 3 bases, leaving 6 bases not matched to a gene. Germline V CDR1 and CDR2: SGHDN, FVKESK. There are 14 residues in the CDR3. CDR3 sequence: CASSGPGQYYGYTF. CDR3 coding DNA: TGTGCCAGCAGCGGACCGGGACAGTACTATGGCTACACCTTC.

This chain joins TRBV7-2 and TRBJ2-1; TRBD2 aligns across 7 bases. Per the germline V gene, CDR1 is SGHTA and CDR2 is FQGNSA. CDR3 length: 13 residues. Germline trimming cut 5 bases from V and 6 bases from J; bases unmatched to any gene: 4. The CDR3 region is CASSHGTINEQFF. CDR3 nucleotide sequence: TGTGCCAGCAGCCATGGGACTATCAATGAGCAGTTCTTC.

V is TRBV7-9 and J is TRBJ2-7, with unresolved D. The ends were cut back, 5 bases at V and 5 bases at J, with 13 bases in the middle. This CDR3 has 13 amino acids. CDR1 is SEHNR, CDR2 FQNEAQ, per germline (reference sequence). CDR3 bases: TGTGCCAGCAGCCCCGAGACATATAACGAGCAGTACTTC. Its translation: CASSPETYNEQYF.

There are a few counts of this clone. V gene TRBV29-1 combines with J gene TRBJ1-3; a weak D match, TRBD1 (5 bases). The CDR3 has 13 residues. Germline V lookup: CDR1 SQVTM, CDR2 ANQGSEA. Trimming stripped 6 bases from V and 1 base from J, with 10 bases between. The CDR3 DNA is TGCAGCGTGCCCCAGGGATCTGGAAACACCATATATTTT. Its translation is CSVPQGSGNTIYF.

The rearrangement uses TRBV11-2 and TRBJ2-1, with D tentatively TRBD2 (5 bases). Between the trimmed V and J ends, which lost 3 bases and 7 bases, there was a span of 16 bases. The germline CDR1 and CDR2 sequences are SGHAT and FQNNGV. The CDR3 totals 15 residues. Here the CDR3 reads CASSFGVRVWNEQFF. CDR3 coding DNA: TGTGCCAGCAGCTTCGGGGTTCGCGTTTGGAATGAGCAGTTCTTC.

The chain recombines TRBV7-6 with TRBJ2-7; no clear D gene. Germline values: CDR1 SGHVS, CDR2 FNYEAQ. Trimming cost V 5 bases and J 4 bases, with 12 bases left between them. The CDR3 has 13 amino acids. The DNA of the CDR3 is TGTGCCAGCAGCCGAACGGACGGATACGAGCAGTACTTC. It codes for CASSRTDGYEQYF. Together with reference TRBV7-6 and TRBJ2-7, the CDR3 gives the full variable domain: GAGVSQSPRYKVTKRGQDVALRCDPISGHVSLYWYRQALGQGPEFLTYFNYEAQQDKSGLPNDRFSAERPEGSISTLTIQRTEQRDSAMYRCASSRTDGYEQYFGPGTRLTVT.

The CDR3 loop reads CASRASGGTDTQYF. The CDR3 bases are TGTGCCAGCAGGGCAAGCGGGGGCACAGATACGCAGTATTTT. V is TRBV9 and J is TRBJ2-3; 7 bases are shared with TRBD2. CDR3 length: 14 amino acids. The germline V gene has CDR1 SGDLS and CDR2 YYNGEE. The V segment lost 5 bases and the J segment 1 base; nucleotides outside the gene matches: 4.

The rearrangement links TRBV18 to TRBJ2-2; D gene unclear. Germline V CDR1 and CDR2: KGHSH, LQKENI. The ends were cut back, 3 bases at V and 4 bases at J, with 6 bases in the middle. There are 13 residues in the CDR3. The CDR3 spells CASSPSFTGELFF. CDR3 nucleotide sequence: TGTGCCAGCTCACCTTCCTTCACCGGGGAGCTGTTTTTT.

Of note for this clone: The sample carries other DNA sequences with the same CDR3. V gene TRBV5-1 combines with J gene TRBJ2-5; 12 bases align to TRBD2. With 0 bases clipped from V and 2 bases from J, the junction kept 2 bases outside the gene matches. The CDR3 is 16 residues long. Germline CDR1 reads SGHRS; CDR2 reads YFSETQ. CDR3 DNA sequence: TGCGCCAGCAGCTTGGTTCTAGCGGGGGGGCAAGAGACCCAGTACTTC. This translates into CASSLVLAGGQETQYF.

V is TRBV5-1 and J is TRBJ2-3; 8 bases agree with TRBD2. V trimming: 1 base; J trimming: 7 bases; junction bases outside the gene matches: 11. The length of the CDR3 is 16 residues. From germline, CDR1 is SGHRS and CDR2 YFSETQ. This chain's CDR3 is CASSLRSSGSGYTQYF. CDR3 coding DNA: TGCGCCAGCAGCTTGAGATCTAGCGGGTCGGGATATACGCAGTATTTT.

The chain has TRBV7-6 and TRBJ1-2; 8 bases line up with TRBD1. V gave up 5 bases and J gave up 1 base; unmatched junction bases: 6. The germline V gene encodes CDR1 SGHVS and CDR2 FNYEAQ. The CDR3 covers 15 residues. The CDR3 DNA follows: TGTGCCAGCAGCCGAATTGGGACAGGTAACTATGGCTACACCTTC. This codes for CASSRIGTGNYGYTF.

The CDR3 loop is CASSLGGERQETQYF. CDR3 sequence (DNA): TGCGCCAGCAGCTTGGGTGGAGAGCGGCAAGAGACCCAGTACTTC. The V gene is TRBV5-1, the J gene TRBJ2-5, with D possibly matching TRBD2 (5 bases). CDR1 SGHRS and CDR2 YFSETQ come from the germline V gene. Trimming removed 0 bases from V and 2 bases from J, with 11 bases in between. CDR3 length equals 15 residues.

This clone was seen a single time. The chain's CDR3 is CASSASGTELLEQYF. CDR3 in DNA: TGTGCCAGCAGCGCCTCCGGGACAGAGCTCCTCGAGCAGTACTTC. This chain uses TRBV9 with TRBJ2-7; 7 bases match TRBD1. J lost 6 bases, V lost 3 bases, and 12 bases had no gene match. CDR1 and CDR2 (germline): SGDLS, YYNGEE. The CDR3 sequence is 15 residues long.

This chain uses TRBV11-2 with TRBJ2-5; D is perhaps TRBD1 or TRBD2 (6 bases each). The V and J ends lost 4 bases and 1 base respectively, with 10 bases between them. The CDR3 is 14 residues long. The germline V gene has CDR1 SGHAT and CDR2 FQNNGV. In DNA form, the CDR3 reads TGTGCCAGCAGCTGGGGGCGGGGCCAAGAGACCCAGTACTTC. It translates to CASSWGRGQETQYF.

The chain combines TRBV29-1 with TRBJ2-5; 7 nucleotides align to TRBD2. Germline V gives CDR1 SQVTM, CDR2 ANQGSEA. CDR3 length: 13 amino acids. Trimming at V came to 3 bases and at J to 7 bases, leaving 8 bases not matched to a gene. The CDR3 DNA reads TGCAGCGTTGATAGCGGGTTGAGGGTGACCCAGTACTTC. Its translation is CSVDSGLRVTQYF.

This clone appeared once. The same CDR3 is also encoded by other DNA sequences in this sample. The V call is TRBV6-1, the J call TRBJ2-7; maybe TRBD1 (5 bases). Between the trimmed V and J ends, which lost 3 bases and 1 base, there was a span of 7 bases. Germline V gives CDR1 MNHNS, CDR2 SASEGT. The length of the CDR3 is 13 residues. The DNA of the CDR3 is TGTGCCAGCAGTGACCCAGGGTCCTACGAGCAGTACTTC. Protein sequence: CASSDPGSYEQYF.

To note about this clone: Different DNA sequences within this sample yield the same CDR3. The chain combines TRBV5-6 with TRBJ1-6; TRBD1 might be the D (6 bases). Germline CDR1 is SGHDT and CDR2 is YYEEEE. This CDR3 has 15 amino acids. V dropped 4 bases and J dropped 3 bases, with 11 bases sitting between them. In nucleotides, the CDR3 is TGTGCCAGCAGCCTGGGACAATACTATAATTCACCCCTCCACTTT. Translated, it gives CASSLGQYYNSPLHF.